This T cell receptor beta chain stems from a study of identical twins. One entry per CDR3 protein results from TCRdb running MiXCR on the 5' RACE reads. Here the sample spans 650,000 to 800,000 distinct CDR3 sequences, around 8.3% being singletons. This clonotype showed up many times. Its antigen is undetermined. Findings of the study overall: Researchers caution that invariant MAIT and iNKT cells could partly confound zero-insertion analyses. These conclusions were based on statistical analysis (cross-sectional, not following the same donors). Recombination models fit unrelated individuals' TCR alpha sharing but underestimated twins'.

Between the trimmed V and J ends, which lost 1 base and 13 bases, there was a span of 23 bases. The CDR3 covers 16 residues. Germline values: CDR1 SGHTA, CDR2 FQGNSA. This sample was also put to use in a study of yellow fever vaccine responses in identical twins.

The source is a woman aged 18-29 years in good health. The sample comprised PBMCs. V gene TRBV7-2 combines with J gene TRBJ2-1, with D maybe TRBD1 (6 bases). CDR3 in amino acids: CASSLGGGIQPIPQFF. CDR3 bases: TGTGCCAGCAGCTTAGGAGGGGGTATACAACCAATTCCACAGTTCTTC.